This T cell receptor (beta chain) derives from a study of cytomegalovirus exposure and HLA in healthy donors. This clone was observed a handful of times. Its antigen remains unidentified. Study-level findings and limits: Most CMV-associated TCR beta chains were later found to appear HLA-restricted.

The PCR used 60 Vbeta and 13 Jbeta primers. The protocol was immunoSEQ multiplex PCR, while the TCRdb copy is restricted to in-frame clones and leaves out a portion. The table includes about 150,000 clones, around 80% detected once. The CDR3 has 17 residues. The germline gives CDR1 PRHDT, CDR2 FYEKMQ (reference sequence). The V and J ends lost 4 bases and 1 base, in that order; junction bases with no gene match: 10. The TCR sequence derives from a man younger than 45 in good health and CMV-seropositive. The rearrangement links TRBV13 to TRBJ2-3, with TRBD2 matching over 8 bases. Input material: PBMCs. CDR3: CASSSKTGTRGTDTQYF. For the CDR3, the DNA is TGTGCCAGCAGCTCCAAGACCGGGACTAGAGGCACAGATACGCAGTATTTT.